Sequencing of this TCR beta chain was carried out in a study of OX40 agonist ivuxolimab in advanced cancers. Concerning the study at large: Ivuxolimab was a fully human IgG2 agonistic monoclonal antibody targeting the costimulatory receptor OX40 (CD134). Of the 50 to 55 dose-escalation patients, hepatocellular carcinoma was present in 19, melanoma in approximately 15, renal cell carcinoma in 9 and head and neck cancer in 9. The point of sequencing TCRbeta in the periphery was to test whether ivuxolimab changed TCR sequence diversity and drove clonal T-cell expansion. Prior anti-PD-1, anti-PD-L1 or anti-CTLA-4 therapy was permitted, and about two fifths of dose-escalation patients had received checkpoint inhibitors. Partial responses occurred in three dose-escalation patients, of whom one had hepatocellular carcinoma and two had cutaneous melanoma. Intravenous ivuxolimab was administered to patients every 2 weeks at six dose levels: 0.01, 0.1, 0.3, 1.5, 3 and 10 mg/kg. The paper describes the monotherapy dose-escalation part (N of about 50 patients) of the phase I trial of ivuxolimab. The dose-escalation cohort was about 87% male with a mean age of approximately 60 years, ranging from 23 to 79. The investigation overall reported the following: The antigen specificity of the clonally expanded peripheral T cells was not determined. Low levels of normalized T-cell clonal expansion were also seen in some patients who did not respond. In the 0.1-3.0 mg/kg groups, partial responders were among the patients with the lowest normalized peripheral clonal expansion, particularly in CD8+ T cells. After ivuxolimab, more expanded clones were found on average in CD8+ T cells than in CD4+ T cells. Clonal expansion of both CD4+ and CD8+ blood T cells was observed from baseline to week 6 at doses 0.1 to 3.0 mg/kg.

Patients with a history of autoimmune disease or receiving systemic immunosuppression were excluded from the trial. In every dose cohort, peripheral blood was drawn for TCR sequencing at baseline, cycle 4 day 1, and cycle 7 day 1. The samples were drawn from a first-in-human, open-label, multicenter phase I dose-escalation trial of ivuxolimab. Adults with locally advanced or metastatic head and neck squamous cell, hepatocellular, melanoma or renal cell carcinoma were enrolled in the trial. Before TCR sequencing, CD4+ T cells and CD8+ T cells were sorted from peripheral blood as separate populations. To sequence the TCRbeta CDR3 region, genomic DNA was isolated from the sorted cells. The immunoSEQ Assay was used to sequence the TCRbeta CDR3 regions. Entries here come from immuneACCESS through TCRdb and include only in-frame sequences with V and J called. Some clones fail to appear in such tables; in the studies checked, an unresolved V gene covers under half of the shortfall, and the cause of the remainder is unknown. The sample table lists roughly 35,000 clones, around four fifths of them with a count of one. The biggest ten clones account for 8.5% to 14% of the sample.

In the case of this clone: No antigen is known for it. Base quality data are lacking; no much larger clone is found one base away.

CDR1 SGDLS and CDR2 YYNGEE are derived from the germline V gene. Including cysteine and phenylalanine, the CDR3 has 15 amino acids. Of the read, only the CDR3 DNA is kept; its 45 bases are in frame from base 1. V was cut back by 0 bases and J by 1 base, leaving a gap of 11 bases between them. The chain is assembled from TRBV9 and TRBJ2-7; a confident D gene designation cannot be given. This receptor was identified in an adult with an advanced solid tumor such as melanoma, head and neck, liver or kidney cancer. Sequences were derived from CD4+ or CD8+ T cells sorted from blood, sampled in a trial of the OX40 agonist ivuxolimab. The nucleotides are TGTGCCAGCAGCGTAGACATTTCCCTTTCCTACGAGCAGTACTTC. The resulting protein is CASSVDISLSYEQYF.